The T cell receptor beta chain under discussion was sequenced for a study of CD8+ T cells in alopecia areata (dated by TCRdb to 2017 to 2018). Concerning the study at large: The treated patients took part in an open-label pilot trial in which moderate-to-severe alopecia areata was treated with oral tofacitinib at 5 to 10 mg twice daily. Tofacitinib was administered for 6 to 18 months, and 6 months of follow-up off drug were then conducted to assess delayed response and recurrence. High-throughput TCRbeta sequencing was used to examine T cell clonal expansion in alopecia areata in both the C3H/HeJ mouse model and human patients. Human TCRbeta sequencing covered scalp tissue and sorted CD4+ and CD8+ peripheral blood T cells from patchy and totalis/universalis alopecia areata patients and healthy controls. Tofacitinib-treated patients had biopsies at baseline and at 4 and 24 weeks of treatment, with a later scalp biopsy in several patients. Scalp clonality was compared across normal scalp (n=4), patchy alopecia areata scalp (n=8), and alopecia totalis/universalis scalp (n=8). RNA was obtained with the PAXgene miRNA kit for fixed scalp, the miRNeasy kit for PBMCs, and the RNeasy kit for mouse skin. TCRbeta CDR3 regions were amplified by immunoSEQ multiplex PCR using 35 Vbeta forward and 13 Jbeta reverse primers.

The time point label corresponds to: baseline before oral tofacitinib. Lesional scalp punch biopsies and peripheral blood were obtained from alopecia areata patients. PBMCs were isolated by density centrifugation and stained for CD3, CD4 and CD8, and CD4+ and CD8+ T cells were sorted on a FACSAria. A word on this clone: It has no known antigen specificity. Per-nucleotide qualities are absent, and no much larger clonotype sits a single base away.

CDR1 and CDR2 were assigned from the germline V gene as SGHRS and YFSETQ. The CDR3 goes from the cysteine to the phenylalanine over 16 residues. Just the 48-base CDR3 DNA is kept, in frame starting at base 1. V loses 0 bases, J loses 0 bases, and the germline ends lie 12 bases apart. Results and caveats for the whole study, not just this receptor: Higher clonality and more expanded CD8+ clones were observed in lesional scalp than in normal scalp, particularly in alopecia totalis/universalis, a finding suggestive of antigenic drive. Unlike mouse skin, which is dominated by gammadelta T cells, normal human skin has resident alphabeta T cells that are also sequenced, and this complicates analysis of the scalp TCR repertoire. Shared TCR sequences between patients were less evident than in mice, which may be partly attributable to HLA diversity in the patient population.

The library was produced with the immunoSEQ multiplex PCR assay. RNA was extracted from all samples and reverse transcribed into cDNA, which served as template for TCR sequencing. First-strand cDNA was synthesized with SuperScript III using a 2:1 mix of oligo-dT and random hexamers. A synthetic immune receptor repertoire was used to gauge amplification bias, and whatever bias remained was removed computationally. As for the original processing: After raw reads were preprocessed to remove errors, the CDR3 was defined following IMGT conventions as running from the conserved cysteine to phenylalanine. Clonality was computed by normalizing Shannon entropy by log2 of the number of productive unique TCRs and subtracting the result from 1. Whether scalp clones were CD4 or CD8 was inferred by matching scalp TCRbeta sequences against CD4 and CD8 repertoires sorted from blood. TCRdb limited this immuneACCESS table to in-frame rearrangements with V and J called. A share of clones is missing; checked studies link under half to unresolved V genes, and the rest is unexplained. The V and J calls and clone size were taken over from that table, and D and trimming were inferred from the DNA. For this sample there are 140,000 to 150,000 clones; around 60% appear just once. Roughly 6.7% of the sample lies in the top ten.

Specimen: CD4+ T cells sorted from blood, collected at week 0. The chain uses TRBV5-1 and TRBJ1-2; the D gene lacks a confident call. This TCR derives from a human donor with alopecia areata. The nucleotides read TGCGCCAGCAGCTTGGGCTCCACGAGCACTAACTATGGCTACACCTTC. Translated, it gives CASSLGSTSTNYGYTF.